The 10 T cell receptor beta chains below were found in one sample sequenced in a study of blood T cell repertoires in COVID-19. This table comes from immunoSEQ multiplex PCR, and its TCRdb copy is limited to in-frame clones, with some not included. The sample records roughly 480,000 clones, roughly 89% being singletons. Sequencing was carried out using peripheral blood. The receptor source for this set is a man aged 18 to 35 with COVID-19, enrolled during active disease.

The CDR3 spells CASSPWTSGGAGDEQFF. CDR3 nucleotides: TGTGCCAGCAGTCCTTGGACTAGCGGGGGGGCGGGCGATGAGCAGTTCTTC. This chain joins TRBV6-6 and TRBJ2-1; 15 bases are a match to TRBD2. Germline CDR1 is MNHNY and CDR2 is SVGAGI (reference sequence). The CDR3 spans 17 residues. V was pared by 5 bases and J by 8 bases, with 10 bases of the junction left unmatched.

This rearrangement joins TRBV9 to TRBJ2-5; 7 bases match TRBD1. Trimming took 4 bases from V and 5 from J; bases not matched to a gene: 11. This CDR3 contains 15 residues. Germline V CDR1 and CDR2: SGDLS, YYNGEE. CDR3 in amino acids: CASSSEQGMGETQYF. The CDR3 DNA sequence: TGTGCCAGCAGCTCCGAACAGGGGATGGGGGAGACCCAGTACTTC.

This sequence joins TRBV11-2 and TRBJ1-1; perhaps TRBD1 as D (6 bases). The germline V gene has CDR1 SGHAT and CDR2 FQNNGV. The ends were cut back, 5 bases at V and 2 bases at J, with 15 bases in the middle. The CDR3 totals 15 residues. This CDR3 reads CASSPRDTENTEAFF. As DNA, the CDR3 is TGTGCCAGCAGCCCCCGGGACACCGAAAACACTGAAGCTTTCTTT.

V usage is TRBV30 and J usage is TRBJ2-3, with TRBD2 matching over 7 bases. Trimming cost V 5 bases and J 1 base; bases outside gene matches: 0. From germline, CDR1 is GTSNPN and CDR2 SVGIG (reference sequence). The CDR3 totals 12 residues. CDR3 region: CAWAGGTDTQYF. Written as DNA, the CDR3 is TGTGCCTGGGCGGGGGGCACAGATACGCAGTATTTT.

This sequence joins TRBV7-9 and TRBJ2-3, with D unclear. CDR1 SEHNR and CDR2 FQNEAQ come from the germline V gene (reference sequence). Trimming left V 6 bases short and J 0 bases short, with 7 bases between. The CDR3 has 13 residues. The CDR3 loop is CASRIESTDTQYF. The CDR3 DNA reads as TGTGCCAGCAGGATAGAGAGCACAGATACGCAGTATTTT. The complete variable domain, with remaining parts taken from reference TRBV7-9 and TRBJ2-3, reads DTGVSQNPRHKITKRGQNVTFRCDPISEHNRLYWYRQTLGQGPEFLTYFQNEAQLEKSRLLSDRFSAERPKGSFSTLEIQRTEQGDSAMYLCASRIESTDTQYFGPGTRLTVL.

The chain recombines TRBV19 with TRBJ2-5; 9 bases match TRBD2. With V trimmed by 8 bases and J by 4 bases, 14 bases remained unmatched. Per germline, CDR1 LNHDA and CDR2 SQIVND (reference sequence). The CDR3 loop spans 16 amino acids. The CDR3 DNA is TGTGCCAGTTCTCCCCCTTGGGCGGGAGGGGGAGAGACCCAGTACTTC. As protein: CASSPPWAGGGETQYF.

The chain uses TRBV4-1 and TRBJ1-6; TRBD1 agrees at 9 bases. J lost 5 bases, V lost 2 bases, and 1 base had no gene match. The CDR3 sequence is 15 residues long. The germline CDR1 and CDR2 sequences are MGHRA and YSYEKL. The CDR3, as DNA: TGCGCCAGCAGCCAAAGACAGGGGGATAATTCACCCCTCCACTTT. Translation gives CASSQRQGDNSPLHF.

The chain joins TRBV6-1 to TRBJ2-7, with TRBD1 as a possible D gene (6 bases). CDR1 and CDR2 (germline): MNHNS, SASEGT. V was trimmed by 3 bases and J by 5 bases, leaving 11 bases between them. This CDR3 region has 13 residues. Written as DNA, the CDR3 is TGTGCCAGCAGTGACAGGGGATCGGACGAGCAGTACTTC. It specifies CASSDRGSDEQYF.

The chain recombines TRBV6-5 with TRBJ1-2, with 11 bases matching TRBD1. J lost 8 bases, V lost 9 bases, and 8 bases had no gene match. The CDR3 extends over 13 amino acids. CDR1 and CDR2 from the germline V gene are MNHEY and SVGAGI. The CDR3 DNA is TGTGCCAGTCGGACAGGGGGCTTGAGAGGCTACACCTTC. It is translated as CASRTGGLRGYTF.

The chain joins TRBV11-2 to TRBJ2-7, with 8 bases fitting TRBD1. J gave up 1 base and V 5 bases, and 4 bases lay outside the gene matches. Germline lookup yields CDR1 SGHAT and CDR2 FQNNGV. CDR3 length equals 14 residues. CDR3 sequence reads: CASSTGTGSYEQYF. In DNA, the CDR3 is TGTGCCAGCAGCACCGGGACAGGTTCCTACGAGCAGTACTTC.